A selection of T cell receptor beta chains follows, all from one sample in a study of control samples from healthy donors and cancer patients. The data were produced by immunoSEQ multiplex PCR, yet TCRdb's version contains in-frame clones alone and is incomplete. The sample has some 140,000 clones, just under 95% seen once. Sequencing used blood. These receptors were obtained from a man aged 35-49 years in good health. Both conserved end residues are part of each CDR3. A D gene is named only where the DNA matches it firmly. Clone size is stated in some rows and not others, as once, few, many or a class when expanded.

d_gene	abundance	v_gene	j_gene	CDR3aa	CDR3nt
TRBD1	NA	TRBV29-1	TRBJ1-2	CSVEDRGTGGGVSYGYTF	TGCAGCGTTGAAGATCGAGGGACAGGGGGCGGGGTGAGCTATGGCTACACCTTC
NA	NA	TRBV5-1	TRBJ1-1	CASSWDGSNTEAFF	TGCGCCAGCAGCTGGGACGGATCCAACACTGAAGCTTTCTTT
NA	once	TRBV19	TRBJ1-2	CASAQRDGNYGYTF	TGTGCCAGCGCCCAACGGGACGGCAACTATGGCTACACCTTC
NA	NA	TRBV10-3	TRBJ1-1	CATGGGTLNTEAFF	TGTGCCACGGGGGGCGGTACCCTGAACACTGAAGCTTTCTTT
TRBD1	once	TRBV7-2	TRBJ2-7	CASSARDSAYEQYF	TGTGCCAGCAGCGCCCGGGACAGTGCCTACGAGCAGTACTTC
TRBD1	NA	TRBV24-1	TRBJ2-2	CATSLRDRGPANTGELFF	TGTGCCACCAGCCTCCGGGACAGGGGGCCAGCGAACACCGGGGAGCTGTTTTTT
TRBD1	NA	TRBV10-2	TRBJ1-1	CASRGGQYSHTEAFF	TGCGCCAGCCGAGGGGGACAGTACAGTCACACTGAAGCTTTCTTT
NA	NA	TRBV6-6	TRBJ1-2	CASSYEGVSSNRGYTF	TGTGCCAGCAGTTACGAGGGGGTCTCGTCCAACAGGGGCTACACCTTC
NA	NA	TRBV5-6	TRBJ1-5	CASSLERSNQPQHF	TGTGCCAGCAGCTTGGAGAGGAGCAATCAGCCCCAGCATTTT
NA	NA	TRBV3-1/TRBV3-2	TRBJ1-6	CASSQEQFPSPLHF	TGTGCCAGCAGCCAAGAACAGTTCCCTTCACCCCTCCACTTT
NA	once	TRBV9	TRBJ2-3	CASSVVSQQGDTQYF	TGTGCCAGCAGCGTAGTTTCTCAACAGGGAGATACGCAGTATTTT
NA	once	TRBV3-1/TRBV3-2	TRBJ1-1	CASSQEWGRAFF	TGTGCCAGCAGCCAAGAGTGGGGGAGAGCTTTCTTT
NA	NA	TRBV21-1	TRBJ1-2	CASSKRADRGNNGYTF	TGTGCCAGCAGCAAAAGGGCCGACAGGGGGAACAATGGCTACACCTTC
TRBD1	NA	TRBV11-2	TRBJ2-3	CASSGWTGGWSTDTQYF	TGTGCCAGCAGCGGGTGGACAGGGGGCTGGAGCACAGATACGCAGTATTTT